This T cell receptor beta chain stems from a study of cytomegalovirus exposure and HLA in healthy donors. Across the study: Membership in the Caucasian-associated ancestry cluster was found for 75% to 85% of a few hundred genotyped donors.

Use of 60 Vbeta and 13 Jbeta primers characterized the PCR. Produced via immunoSEQ multiplex PCR; TCRdb's table is partial and in-frame only. The table records 200,000 or so clones, almost 80% of them present only once. On this clone: No antigen is known for it.

General study results and limits: Because they were indistinguishable, some V segments, including TRBV6-2 and TRBV6-3, were excluded.

This CDR3 is built from 15 residues. Germline-derived CDR1 and CDR2 are LGHNA and YSLEER. Between the trimmed V and J ends, which lost 4 bases and 2 bases, there was a span of 14 bases. The V gene is TRBV4-3, the J gene TRBJ1-2, with D tentatively TRBD1 (6 bases). The clonotype comes from a man between 18 and 29 years old in good health and CMV-seronegative. Sequencing was done on a sample of PBMCs. CDR3 nucleotide sequence: TGCGCCAGCAGCCGAGGGGGGGCGGTAAACTATGGCTACACCTTC. It encodes CASSRGGAVNYGYTF.